This T cell receptor (beta chain) was identified in a study of blood T cell repertoires in COVID-19. The assay was immunoSEQ multiplex PCR, and TCRdb's table has in-frame clones only and misses some. The repertoire includes a few hundred thousand clones, 90% of them detected once, and about 15% sits in the top ten. The CDR3 covers 13 residues. V was clipped by 6 bases and J by 3 bases; unmatched bases: 4. This clonotype was obtained from a young man who had been exposed to COVID-19. Sequencing was done on a sample of PBMCs or T cells enriched from blood (not recorded which). The V gene is TRBV12-3 or TRBV12-4, the J gene TRBJ2-5; 7 nucleotides match TRBD1. The CDR3 loop is CASRFQGEETQYF. The CDR3 DNA sequence: TGTGCCAGCAGATTCCAGGGGGAAGAGACCCAGTACTTC.